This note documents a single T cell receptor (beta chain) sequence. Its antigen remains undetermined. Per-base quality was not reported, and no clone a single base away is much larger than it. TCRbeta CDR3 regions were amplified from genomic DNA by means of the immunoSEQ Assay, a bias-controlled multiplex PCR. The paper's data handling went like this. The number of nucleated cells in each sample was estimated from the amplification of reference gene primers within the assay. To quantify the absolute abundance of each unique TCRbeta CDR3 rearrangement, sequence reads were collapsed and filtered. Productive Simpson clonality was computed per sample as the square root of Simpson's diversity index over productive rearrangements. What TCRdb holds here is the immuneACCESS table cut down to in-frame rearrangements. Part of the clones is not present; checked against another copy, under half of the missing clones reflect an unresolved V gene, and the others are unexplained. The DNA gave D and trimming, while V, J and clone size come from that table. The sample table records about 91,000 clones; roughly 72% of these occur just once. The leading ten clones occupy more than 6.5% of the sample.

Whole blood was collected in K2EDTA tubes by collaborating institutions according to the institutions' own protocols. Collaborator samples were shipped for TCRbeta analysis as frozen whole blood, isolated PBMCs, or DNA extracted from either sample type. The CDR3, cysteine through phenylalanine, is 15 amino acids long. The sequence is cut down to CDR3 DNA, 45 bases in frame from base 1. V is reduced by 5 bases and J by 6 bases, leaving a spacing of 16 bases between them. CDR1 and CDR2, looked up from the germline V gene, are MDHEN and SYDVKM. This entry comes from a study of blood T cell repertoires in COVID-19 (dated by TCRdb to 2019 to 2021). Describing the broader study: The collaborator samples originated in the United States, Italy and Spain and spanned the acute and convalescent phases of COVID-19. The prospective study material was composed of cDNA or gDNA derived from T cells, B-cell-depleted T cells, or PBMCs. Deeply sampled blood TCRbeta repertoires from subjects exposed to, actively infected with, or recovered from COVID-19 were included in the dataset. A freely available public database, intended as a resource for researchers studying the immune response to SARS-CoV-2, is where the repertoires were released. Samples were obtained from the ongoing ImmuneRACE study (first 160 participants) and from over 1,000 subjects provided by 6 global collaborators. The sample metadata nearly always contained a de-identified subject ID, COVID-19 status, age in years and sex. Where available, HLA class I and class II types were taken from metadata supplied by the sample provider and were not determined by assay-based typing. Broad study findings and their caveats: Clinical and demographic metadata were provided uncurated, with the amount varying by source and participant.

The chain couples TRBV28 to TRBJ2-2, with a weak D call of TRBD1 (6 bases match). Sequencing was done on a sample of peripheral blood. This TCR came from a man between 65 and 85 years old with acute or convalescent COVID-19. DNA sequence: TGTGCCAGCAGTCTCCAGGGGAATGCGGCCGGGGAGCTGTTTTTT. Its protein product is CASSLQGNAAGELFF.